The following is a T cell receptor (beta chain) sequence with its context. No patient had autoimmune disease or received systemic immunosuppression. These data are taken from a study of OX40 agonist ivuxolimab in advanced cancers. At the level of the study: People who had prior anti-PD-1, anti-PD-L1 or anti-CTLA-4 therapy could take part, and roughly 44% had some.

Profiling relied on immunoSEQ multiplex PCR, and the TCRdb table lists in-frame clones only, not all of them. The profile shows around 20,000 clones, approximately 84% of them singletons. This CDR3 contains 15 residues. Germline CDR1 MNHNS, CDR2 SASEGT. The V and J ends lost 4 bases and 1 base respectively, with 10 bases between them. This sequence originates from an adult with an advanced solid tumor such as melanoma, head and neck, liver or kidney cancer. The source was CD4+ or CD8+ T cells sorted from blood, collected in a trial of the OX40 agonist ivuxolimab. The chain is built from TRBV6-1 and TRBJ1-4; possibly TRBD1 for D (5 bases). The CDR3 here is CASSGLTVTNEKLFF. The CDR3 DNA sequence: TGTGCCAGCAGTGGACTGACAGTAACTAATGAAAAACTGTTTTTT.